This entry is about one T cell receptor beta chain. Per germline, CDR1 MNHNY and CDR2 SVGAGI (reference sequence). CDR3 length: 14 amino acids. V gave up 7 bases and J gave up 4 bases; unmatched junction bases: 9. Original handling: It was from reference gene primer amplification that nucleated cell counts were estimated. Sequencing used immunoSEQ multiplex PCR; TCRdb keeps in-frame clones, though not all of them. That table gives V, J and clone size, and the DNA gave D and trimming. The data hold fewer than 200,000 clones, with less than 85% observed a single time. This entry belongs to a study of blood T cell repertoires in COVID-19. The overall study: COVID-19 samples, acute and convalescent, were from the United States, Italy and Spain. T cells, B-cell-depleted T cells, or PBMCs supplied cDNA or gDNA.

Material for sequencing was peripheral blood. The sequence came from a human donor in a cohort sampled during active COVID-19. The chain recombines TRBV6-6 with TRBJ1-2; 7 nucleotides agree with TRBD1. The CDR3, as DNA: TGTGCCAGCACTAGACAGGGAGTCCTCTATGGCTACACCTTC. Protein sequence: CASTRQGVLYGYTF.